This passage covers 7 T cell receptor beta chains from one sample sequenced in a study of CD8 T cells in ankylosing spondylitis. Study conclusions and caveats: Seemingly distinctive of ankylosing spondylitis blood was a TCR beta motif formed by eight highly homologous variants.

A single record per CDR3 protein comes from TCRdb applying MiXCR to the 5' RACE reads. This sample has 400,000 to 450,000 distinct CDR3 sequences, with 17% found just once. For these receptors, no antigen is known. Sequencing input: blood, either unsorted or a sorted T cell fraction (not recorded which). These receptors were obtained from a male donor with ankylosing spondylitis.

This clonotype showed up just a few times. The V and J genes are TRBV10-2 and TRBJ2-1; TRBD2 might be the D (5 bases). Germline V gives CDR1 WSHSY, CDR2 SAAADI. CDR3 size: 13 residues. V was trimmed by 4 bases and J by 5 bases, leaving 9 bases between them. The chain's CDR3 is CASSGGIDNEQFF. CDR3 DNA: TGCGCCAGCAGTGGAGGGATCGACAATGAGCAGTTCTTC.

This clonotype was seen more than once but under ten times. V usage is TRBV5-1 and J usage is TRBJ1-1, with D perhaps TRBD1 (5 bases). Trimming stripped 0 bases from V and 7 bases from J, with 16 bases between. The CDR3 has 15 amino acids. CDR1 is SGHRS, CDR2 YFSETQ, per germline. The CDR3 here is CASSLVEGPFGEAFF. Here the CDR3 DNA reads TGCGCCAGCAGCTTGGTAGAGGGGCCTTTTGGTGAAGCTTTCTTT.

This clonotype occurred a few times. The V gene is TRBV20-1, the J gene TRBJ1-5; 8 bases fit TRBD1. CDR3 length equals 20 residues. CDR1 and CDR2 from the germline V gene are DFQATT and SNEGSKA (reference sequence). V was pared by 0 bases and J by 3 bases, with 19 bases of the junction left unmatched. CDR3 sequence reads: CSARDLTPGQGRAYNQPQHF. DNA for the CDR3: TGCAGTGCTAGAGATCTAACCCCCGGACAGGGACGGGCCTACAATCAGCCCCAGCATTTT.

This clonotype was detected a few times. CDR3 sequence reads: CASSRQAASSYNSPLHF. DNA for the CDR3: TGCGCCAGCAGCAGGCAGGCCGCGAGCTCCTATAATTCACCCCTCCACTTT. The V call is TRBV5-1, the J call TRBJ1-6; no reliable D call. V dropped 4 bases and J dropped 0 bases, with 14 bases sitting between them. The CDR3 sequence is 17 residues long. Germline lookup yields CDR1 SGHRS and CDR2 YFSETQ. Full variable domain (rest looked up from reference TRBV5-1 and TRBJ1-6): KAGVTQTPRYLIKTRGQQVTLSCSPISGHRSVSWYQQTPGQGLQFLFEYFSETQRNKGNFPGRFSGRQFSNSRSEMNVSTLELGDSALYLCASSRQAASSYNSPLHFGNGTRLTVT.

The CDR3 loop reads CAWSVGQYEQYF. For the CDR3, the DNA is TGTGCCTGGAGTGTGGGCCAATACGAGCAGTACTTC. The J gene is TRBJ2-7, the V gene TRBV30; D is uncertain. Germline-derived CDR1 and CDR2 are GTSNPN and SVGIG (reference sequence). The CDR3 sequence is 12 residues long. V was trimmed by 0 bases and J by 4 bases, leaving 7 bases between them.

The rearrangement uses TRBV20-1 and TRBJ1-3; D gene uncertain. V was pared by 0 bases and J by 10 bases, with 16 bases between. Germline-derived CDR1 and CDR2 are DFQATT and SNEGSKA (reference sequence). The length of the CDR3 is 14 residues. This CDR3 reads CSARDQGSSVTIYF. CDR3 coding DNA: TGCAGTGCTAGAGATCAAGGTTCTAGCGTTACCATATATTTT.

This clonotype came up a few times. The rearrangement links TRBV3-1 to TRBJ1-1; 10 positions match TRBD1. This CDR3 comprises 16 residues. J was trimmed by 5 bases and V by 1 base; bases with no gene match: 7. CDR1 LGHDT and CDR2 YNNKEL come from the germline V gene (reference sequence). The CDR3 loop is CASSQGVGTGETEAFF. The CDR3 nucleotides are TGTGCCAGCAGCCAAGGAGTGGGGACAGGGGAAACTGAAGCTTTCTTT.